The 23 T cell receptor beta chains listed next were all sequenced from one sample in a study of technical replicates of blood from a handful of donors. Libraries were prepared by immunoSEQ multiplex PCR; TCRdb keeps only in-frame clonotypes and omits some of them. The sample holds 45,000 to 60,000 clones, around 92% seen once. The sample taken for sequencing was PBMCs. The receptors stem from a human donor in good health. Some clones in this sample may be carry-over from other donors' samples.

The chain carries TRBV7-3 and TRBJ1-6; 9 positions agree with TRBD1. The junction had 2 bases not matched to a gene; V was cut back by 4 bases and J by 7 bases. This CDR3 comprises 14 residues. Germline CDR1 reads SGHTA; CDR2 reads FQGTGA. The CDR3 nucleotides are TGTGCCAGCAGCTCGGGACAGGGAAATTCACCCCTCCACTTT. Translating gives CASSSGQGNSPLHF.

The rearrangement joins TRBV14 to TRBJ2-5, with TRBD2 matching 9 bases. With 4 bases clipped from V and 2 bases from J, the junction kept 2 bases outside the gene matches. Germline-derived CDR1 and CDR2 are SGHDN and FVKESK. The length of the CDR3 is 14 residues. The CDR3 DNA is TGTGCCAGCAGCCTCGGACTAGCGCAAGAGACCCAGTACTTC. It specifies CASSLGLAQETQYF.

The chain employs TRBV19 and TRBJ2-1, with TRBD1 matching over 8 bases. V trimming: 7 bases; J trimming: 3 bases; junction bases outside the gene matches: 5. This CDR3 spans 14 amino acids. CDR1 is LNHDA, CDR2 SQIVND, per germline (reference sequence). The CDR3 nucleotides read TGTGCCAGTAACCAGGGGGCGGTCTACAATGAGCAGTTCTTC. This encodes CASNQGAVYNEQFF.

V gene TRBV18 combines with J gene TRBJ2-3, with TRBD2 matching 10 bases. The trim removed 6 bases at V and 1 base at J, leaving 1 base unmatched. Germline lookup yields CDR1 KGHSH and CDR2 LQKENI. This CDR3 is 14 amino acids long. The CDR3 bases are TGTGCCAGCTCTACTAGCGGGGGCACAGATACGCAGTATTTT. Residues: CASSTSGGTDTQYF.

The V call is TRBV7-9, the J call TRBJ1-3; D uncertain. The CDR3 runs 16 residues. The germline V and J ends were trimmed by 4 bases and 4 bases, with 17 bases remaining between them. Germline V gives CDR1 SEHNR, CDR2 FQNEAQ (reference sequence). CDR3 sequence reads: CASSSTPRESGNTIYF. In DNA, the CDR3 is TGTGCCAGCAGCTCGACGCCCCGGGAATCCGGAAACACCATATATTTT.

The J gene is TRBJ2-7, the V gene TRBV5-1; D not certain. This CDR3 spans 13 amino acids. Germline CDR1 and CDR2: SGHRS and YFSETQ. The ends were cut back, 3 bases at V and 3 bases at J, with 10 bases in the middle. The CDR3 nucleotides read TGCGCCAGCAGCTCGGAGTCTTACTACGAGCAGTACTTC. It specifies CASSSESYYEQYF.

The chain carries TRBV5-1 and TRBJ1-1; D possibly corresponds to TRBD1 (5 bases). The CDR3 runs to 16 residues. Germline V gives CDR1 SGHRS, CDR2 YFSETQ. The V end was cut by 4 bases, the J end by 2 bases, with 18 bases between. The CDR3 DNA reads as TGCGCCAGCAGCCCCTTCGCGGGACTCAAAAACACTGAAGCTTTCTTT. Translating gives CASSPFAGLKNTEAFF. Looking up the rest from reference TRBV5-1 and TRBJ1-1 gives the full variable domain: KAGVTQTPRYLIKTRGQQVTLSCSPISGHRSVSWYQQTPGQGLQFLFEYFSETQRNKGNFPGRFSGRQFSNSRSEMNVSTLELGDSALYLCASSPFAGLKNTEAFFGQGTRLTVV.

The J gene is TRBJ2-1, the V gene TRBV5-1; 10 bases fit TRBD2. V trimming: 4 bases; J trimming: 9 bases; junction bases outside the gene matches: 19. There are 18 residues in the CDR3. Germline V lookup: CDR1 SGHRS, CDR2 YFSETQ. The CDR3 region is CASSPTGTGAGGQGEQFF. The CDR3 DNA follows: TGCGCCAGCAGCCCCACCGGGACGGGAGCGGGGGGGCAGGGTGAGCAGTTCTTC. Using reference TRBV5-1 and TRBJ2-1 for the parts outside the CDR3, the full variable domain is KAGVTQTPRYLIKTRGQQVTLSCSPISGHRSVSWYQQTPGQGLQFLFEYFSETQRNKGNFPGRFSGRQFSNSRSEMNVSTLELGDSALYLCASSPTGTGAGGQGEQFFGPGTRLTVL.

This sequence joins TRBV18 and TRBJ1-2; a possible D gene is TRBD1 (6 bases). The V and J ends lost 3 bases and 4 bases respectively, with 12 bases between them. This CDR3 spans 14 amino acids. From germline, CDR1 is KGHSH and CDR2 LQKENI. Here the CDR3 reads CASSPSTGPYGYTF. The CDR3 nucleotides are TGTGCCAGCTCACCCTCGACAGGCCCCTATGGCTACACCTTC.

The chain couples TRBV14 to TRBJ2-3, with TRBD2 as a possible D gene (5 bases). Looked up from germline, CDR1 is SGHDN and CDR2 is FVKESK. This CDR3 is 17 amino acids long. Between the trimmed V and J ends, which lost 0 bases and 6 bases, there was a span of 19 bases. In DNA, the CDR3 is TGTGCCAGCAGCCAAGATCGAGGTGGGAGAGGGAGTGATACGCAGTATTTT. Its translation: CASSQDRGGRGSDTQYF.

This chain links TRBV11-2 with TRBJ2-1; D may be TRBD2 (6 bases). V was pared by 5 bases and J by 5 bases, with 13 bases between. This CDR3 has 14 amino acids. Germline V gene data show CDR1 as SGHAT and CDR2 as FQNNGV. The CDR3 DNA is TGTGCCAGCAGCCCCCTCCGGGGGAACAATGAGCAGTTCTTC. Its protein product is CASSPLRGNNEQFF.

V gene TRBV7-2 combines with J gene TRBJ1-1, with 8 bases matching TRBD1. There are 14 residues in the CDR3. The V gene end was trimmed by 5 bases and the J gene end by 6 bases; junction bases not matched to a gene: 8. Germline-derived CDR1 and CDR2 are SGHTA and FQGNSA. The CDR3 is CASSLSDRGAEAFF. The DNA of the CDR3 is TGTGCCAGCAGCCTCTCTGACAGGGGCGCTGAAGCTTTCTTT.

The chain joins TRBV19 to TRBJ1-2; 12 nucleotides line up with TRBD1. Germline V gene sequence: CDR1 LNHDA, CDR2 SQIVND (reference sequence). The CDR3 is made up of 17 amino acids. V lost 5 bases, J lost 2 bases, and 9 bases stayed unmatched. CDR3 sequence: CASSPVGTGGINYGYTF. The DNA of the CDR3 is TGTGCCAGTAGTCCAGTGGGGACAGGGGGCATCAACTATGGCTACACCTTC.

This chain joins TRBV29-1 and TRBJ1-1; maybe TRBD1 (5 bases). The CDR3 covers 13 residues. Per germline, CDR1 SQVTM and CDR2 ANQGSEA. The V end lost 4 bases, the J end lost 2 bases, and 11 bases lay between the germline ends. DNA for the CDR3: TGCAGCGTTGTTAGGGGTGGAAACACTGAAGCTTTCTTT. Its translation is CSVVRGGNTEAFF.

V is TRBV5-4 and J is TRBJ2-7; D possibly corresponds to TRBD1 (6 bases). Germline-derived CDR1 and CDR2 are SGHNT and YYREEE (reference sequence). With 4 bases removed from V and 6 bases from J, the gap between germline ends came to 17 bases. The CDR3 totals 14 residues. DNA of the CDR3: TGTGCCAGCAGCATAGGACAGCCCTTTGGCGAGCAGTACTTC. It codes for CASSIGQPFGEQYF. The full variable domain, completed using reference TRBV5-4 and TRBJ2-7, is ETGVTQSPTHLIKTRGQQVTLRCSSQSGHNTVSWYQQALGQGPQFIFQYYREEENGRGNFPPRFSGLQFPNYSSELNVNALELDDSALYLCASSIGQPFGEQYFGPGTRLTVT.

The rearrangement links TRBV9 to TRBJ1-2, with D tentatively TRBD1 (5 bases). Germline lookup yields CDR1 SGDLS and CDR2 YYNGEE. The CDR3 is 18 amino acids. V gave up 6 bases and J gave up 3 bases, with 27 bases separating them. The CDR3 nucleotides read TGTGCCAGCACCCTCGGAGTGGGGCCAACCCTAGAATACTATGGCTACACCTTC. It translates to CASTLGVGPTLEYYGYTF.

The J gene is TRBJ2-2, the V gene TRBV9; D unresolved. The CDR3 runs to 15 residues. CDR1 is SGDLS, CDR2 YYNGEE, per germline. V was pared by 4 bases and J by 3 bases, with 13 bases between. CDR3 nucleotides: TGTGCCAGCAGCCCCGACGACACGTACACCGGGGAGCTGTTTTTT. Its protein product is CASSPDDTYTGELFF.

The chain links TRBV5-6 to TRBJ2-4; 12 bases align to TRBD2. CDR3 length equals 14 residues. Germline trimming cut 4 bases from V and 13 bases from J; bases unmatched to any gene: 9. CDR1 is SGHDT and CDR2 is YYEEEE in the germline V gene. The CDR3 DNA sequence: TGTGCCAGCAGCCCAAGACTAGCGGGGGCCCGGCAGTACTTC. Residues: CASSPRLAGARQYF.

V is TRBV6-5 and J is TRBJ2-5; 7 nucleotides line up with TRBD2. This CDR3 is 14 amino acids long. Germline CDR1 MNHEY, CDR2 SVGAGI. After removal of 0 bases from V and 3 bases from J, the junction contained 1 base not matched to a gene. The CDR3 DNA sequence: TGTGCCAGCAGTTACTCCGGGACTAAAGAGACCCAGTACTTC. This sequence encodes CASSYSGTKETQYF.

This rearrangement joins TRBV9 to TRBJ2-1; 8 bases align to TRBD2. J lost 9 bases, V lost 4 bases, and 9 bases had no gene match. CDR1 and CDR2 from the germline V gene are SGDLS and YYNGEE. The CDR3 totals 14 residues. The CDR3 sequence is CASSISGSFGEQFF. The CDR3 nucleotides read TGTGCCAGCAGCATCAGCGGGAGTTTTGGTGAGCAGTTCTTC.

The chain links TRBV25-1 to TRBJ1-1, with 11 bases that match TRBD1. V dropped 4 bases and J dropped 4; count of bases not matched to a gene: 2. Germline CDR1 reads MGHDK; CDR2 reads SYGVNS. CDR3 length equals 14 residues. The CDR3 loop reads CASSGDRGCTEAFF. The CDR3, as DNA: TGTGCCAGCAGTGGGGACAGGGGGTGCACTGAAGCTTTCTTT. Full variable domain (missing parts from reference TRBV25-1 and TRBJ1-1): EADIYQTPRYLVIGTGKKITLECSQTMGHDKMYWYQQDPGMELHLIHYSYGVNSTEKGDLSSESTVSRIRTEHFPLTLESARPSHTSQYLCASSGDRGCTEAFFGQGTRLTVV.

This clone showed up just once. This rearrangement joins TRBV9 to TRBJ1-2; D unresolved. Germline CDR1 SGDLS, CDR2 YYNGEE. The CDR3 runs to 13 residues. The V end lost 4 bases, the J end lost 7 bases, and 14 bases lay between the germline ends. The CDR3 region has the DNA TGTGCCAGCAGCCCCGGCTCGACGGGTGGCTACACCTTC. Translation: CASSPGSTGGYTF. The full variable domain, its missing parts supplied by reference TRBV9 and TRBJ1-2, is DSGVTQTPKHLITATGQRVTLRCSPRSGDLSVYWYQQSLDQGLQFLIQYYNGEERAKGNILERFSAQQFPDLHSELNLSSLELGDSALYFCASSPGSTGGYTFGSGTRLTVV.

This chain joins TRBV5-3 and TRBJ1-1, with 7 bases fitting TRBD1. TRBV5-3 is an ORF; its function is uncertain. The CDR3 length is 14 residues. With 4 bases clipped from V and 5 bases from J, the junction kept 8 bases outside the gene matches. The CDR3 DNA is TGTGCCAGAAGCCAGGACAGGTCGAGAACTGAAGCTTTCTTT. This gives the protein CARSQDRSRTEAFF.